This T cell receptor beta chain derives from a study of vaccination effects on CD4 cells after COVID-19. Study overall: Each participant was administered two doses of either the BNT162b2 or the mRNA-1273 vaccine.

For this clone: Its antigen remains unknown.

Per germline, CDR1 MNHEY and CDR2 SVGEGT. The CDR3 spans 15 residues. The V gene lost 1 base and the J gene lost 4 bases, with 11 bases spanning the gap. Sequencing used immunoSEQ multiplex PCR; TCRdb keeps in-frame clones, though not all of them. The data contain about 26,000 clones, more than 75% of them singletons. Before sequencing took place, the ViraFEST assay used viral peptide pools to expand antigen-specific CD4+ T cells. Investigators separated out CD4+ T cells once 9 to 11 days of culture had passed. SARS-CoV-2 infected the person between March and December 2020, as confirmed by PCR. Wells each received under 2.5 million PBMC, cultured with 10 IU/ml IL-2 and 8.5 to 10 ug/ml peptides.

The sequencing here drew on CD4+ T cells from PBMCs cultured with HCoV-NL63 spike peptides, taken before COVID-19 vaccination. J is TRBJ2-1 and V is TRBV6-2 or TRBV6-3; TRBD2 is a possible D gene (6 bases). The receptor comes from a human donor who had a prior SARS-CoV-2 infection. This CDR3 reads CASSYLASEYNEQFF. In DNA form, the CDR3 reads TGTGCCAGCAGTTACTTGGCTAGCGAGTACAATGAGCAGTTCTTC.